One and the same sample provided the 30 T cell receptor beta chains below, sequenced in a study of T cells in Graves' hyperthyroidism and ophthalmopathy (dated by TCRdb to about 2019). The library came from multiplex PCR. The data were produced on an Illumina HiSeq 2000. The TCR beta CDR3 regions were amplified from the RNA transcripts. A first-round RT-PCR of the TCR CDR3 used the HTBI primer set with the Qiagen OneStep RT-PCR kit. In-frame beta chains were kept once TCRdb had trimmed the public reads at Q25 with fastp and called clones with MiXCR. Merged by CDR3 protein, the rows form single entries marked with the most common genes and DNA. The table for this sample lists 300,000 to 400,000 distinct CDR3 sequences; about 15% of them were counted only once. Of the sample, 9.5% to 11% falls within the top ten clones. The sequenced sample consisted of blood. Receptors originate from an older woman with Graves' hyperthyroidism.

This clonotype came up many times. This chain connects TRBV4-1 to TRBJ2-7; 11 bases agree with TRBD2. The V segment lost 8 bases and the J segment 5 bases; nucleotides outside the gene matches: 8. This CDR3 spans 14 amino acids. Germline CDR1 is MGHRA and CDR2 is YSYEKL. This chain's CDR3 is CASGLTSGSHEQYF. As DNA, the CDR3 is TGCGCCAGCGGGCTCACTAGCGGGAGCCACGAGCAGTACTTC.

Many counts were recorded for this clonotype. This chain joins TRBV3-1 and TRBJ1-5; D call uncertain. Germline CDR1 LGHDT, CDR2 YNNKEL (reference sequence). The CDR3 covers 13 residues. Trimming removed 4 bases at V and 9 bases at J, with 13 bases between. The DNA for the CDR3 is TGTGCCAGCAGCCTAAACCCAGGCGGGCCCCAGCATTTT. It is translated as CASSLNPGGPQHF.

This clonotype was seen only a few times. V usage is TRBV19 and J usage is TRBJ1-2; 7 bases fit TRBD1. V dropped 3 bases and J dropped 4; count of bases not matched to a gene: 11. Germline CDR1 reads LNHDA; CDR2 reads SQIVND (reference sequence). The CDR3 is made up of 16 amino acids. This CDR3 is CASSIPRQGIGYGYTF. In nucleotides, the CDR3 is TGTGCCAGTAGTATCCCCCGACAGGGTATCGGCTATGGCTACACCTTC.

This clonotype has a count of ten or more. The rearrangement joins TRBV7-9 to TRBJ2-7, with a tentative D call TRBD1 (6 bases). Germline lookup yields CDR1 SEHNR and CDR2 FQNEAQ (reference sequence). The CDR3 consists of 16 residues. Trimming took 2 bases from V and 3 from J, leaving 17 bases between them. The CDR3 here is CASSLRFARGDYEQYF. The CDR3 bases are TGTGCCAGCAGCTTACGTTTTGCCAGGGGCGACTACGAGCAGTACTTC.

This clonotype was detected a few times. The chain recombines TRBV7-6 with TRBJ2-2; D might be TRBD2 (7 bases). V shed 0 bases and J shed 4 bases, with 12 bases lying between them. This CDR3 is built from 16 residues. In germline, CDR1 is SGHVS, CDR2 FNYEAQ. CDR3 in amino acids: CASSLAAGAVTGELFF. DNA of the CDR3: TGTGCCAGCAGCTTAGCGGCGGGGGCGGTCACCGGGGAGCTGTTTTTT.

The chain has TRBV29-1 and TRBJ1-4; 8 nucleotides agree with TRBD1. With 4 bases clipped from V and 3 bases from J, the junction kept 7 bases outside the gene matches. This CDR3 is built from 15 residues. CDR1 and CDR2 (germline): SQVTM, ANQGSEA. CDR3 nucleotides: TGCAGCGTTGCCGGTCAGGGGGCTGCTAATGAAAAACTGTTTTTT. Protein sequence: CSVAGQGAANEKLFF.

This clonotype showed up just a few times. The chain recombines TRBV6-1 with TRBJ2-3, with D tentatively TRBD1 (6 bases). Between the trimmed V and J ends, which lost 2 bases and 3 bases, there was a span of 6 bases. The CDR3 is 13 amino acids. Germline assignment: CDR1 MNHNS and CDR2 SASEGT. CDR3 in amino acids: CASSETGTDTQYF. CDR3 DNA: TGTGCCAGCAGTGAAACAGGGACAGATACGCAGTATTTT.

This clonotype was observed at least ten times. The chain joins TRBV6-1 to TRBJ1-2, with D perhaps TRBD1 (6 bases). The CDR3 runs 15 residues. Germline CDR1 and CDR2: MNHNS and SASEGT. Trimming pared 4 bases from V and 0 bases from J, leaving 12 bases between. CDR3: CASSAAGTSNYGYTF. CDR3 DNA sequence: TGTGCCAGCAGTGCGGCCGGGACATCTAACTATGGCTACACCTTC.

This clonotype appeared a few times. The CDR3 DNA follows: TGCAGCGTTGGGACAGGGGGCGCCTATGGCTACACCTTC. Translating it yields CSVGTGGAYGYTF. The genes are TRBV29-1 and TRBJ1-2; 11 bases align to TRBD1. With V trimmed by 4 bases and J by 4 bases, 2 bases remained unmatched. This CDR3 has 13 amino acids. Germline loops: CDR1 SQVTM, CDR2 ANQGSEA.

In its sample, this clonotype was seen many times. The rearrangement uses TRBV20-1 and TRBJ2-3; 8 bases align to TRBD2. Trimming took 5 bases from V and 4 from J; bases not matched to a gene: 11. This CDR3 has 15 amino acids. Germline V gives CDR1 DFQATT, CDR2 SNEGSKA (reference sequence). CDR3 DNA: TGCAGTGCTCCCCCAAGCGGGAGTCGGGCAGATACGCAGTATTTT. This translates into CSAPPSGSRADTQYF.

This chain connects TRBV30 to TRBJ1-2; 9 bases are shared with TRBD1. Losses at the gene ends were 0 bases for V and 7 bases for J; bases not matched to a gene: 9. The CDR3 has 15 amino acids. From germline, CDR1 is GTSNPN and CDR2 SVGIG (reference sequence). CDR3 protein: CAWSVRWTGASGYTF. CDR3 sequence (DNA): TGTGCCTGGAGTGTACGGTGGACAGGGGCAAGTGGCTACACCTTC.

Comment on this clonotype: This may be a read error, as it is one base from a much larger clone. The rearrangement uses TRBV7-3 and TRBJ2-7; D is unresolved. The DNA end is a closer match to TRBJ2-1, so the J assignment may be wrong. The CDR3 runs 15 residues. The germline V gene encodes CDR1 SGHTA and CDR2 FQGTGA. The chain's CDR3 is CASSQVNSASYEQFF. The CDR3 DNA sequence: TGTGCCAGCAGCCAAGTGAATTCAGCCTCCTACGAGCAGTTCTTC.

This clonotype was counted ten times or more. The V and J genes are TRBV18 and TRBJ1-2; the D gene is possibly TRBD1 (5 bases). Germline lookup yields CDR1 KGHSH and CDR2 LQKENI. The CDR3 length is 15 residues. V was pared by 2 bases and J by 8 bases, with 18 bases between. The CDR3 here is CASSPVFGRAGGYTF. The CDR3 nucleotides read TGTGCCAGCTCACCAGTTTTCGGCAGGGCGGGCGGCTACACCTTC.

This clonotype was seen a handful of times. This sequence joins TRBV13 and TRBJ2-3; D is unresolved. Germline CDR1 is PRHDT and CDR2 is FYEKMQ (reference sequence). This CDR3 region has 17 residues. The V end was cut by 6 bases, the J end by 0 bases, with 19 bases between. CDR3 loop: CASSYGSARLSTDTQYF. The DNA of the CDR3 is TGTGCCAGCAGTTACGGGTCAGCCCGACTGAGCACAGATACGCAGTATTTT.

This clonotype was seen ten or more times. This chain links TRBV28 with TRBJ2-7; 13 nucleotides align to TRBD2. The CDR3 is made up of 17 amino acids. Germline V gene data show CDR1 as MDHEN and CDR2 as SYDVKM. The ends lost 5 bases at V and 1 base at J; junction bases unmatched: 8. CDR3 in amino acids: CASSPGTSGIWSYEQYF. The CDR3 coding sequence is TGTGCCAGCAGTCCCGGGACTAGCGGGATATGGTCCTACGAGCAGTACTTC.

This chain uses TRBV19 with TRBJ2-2; D is perhaps TRBD1 (6 bases). V lost 8 bases to trimming and J lost 7 bases, with 20 bases between them. CDR1 is LNHDA and CDR2 is SQIVND in the germline V gene (reference sequence). The CDR3 runs to 15 residues. CDR3 DNA sequence: TGTGCCAGTGCCCGACAGGACGGTGTAATCGGGGAGCTGTTTTTT. Translated: CASARQDGVIGELFF. The entire variable domain, with the rest obtained from reference TRBV19 and TRBJ2-2, is as follows: DGGITQSPKYLFRKEGQNVTLSCEQNLNHDAMYWYRQDPGQGLRLIYYSQIVNDFQKGDIAEGYSVSREKKESFPLTVTSAQKNPTAFYLCASARQDGVIGELFFGEGSRLTVL.

This clonotype was detected a few times. Here the CDR3 DNA reads TGTGCCAGCAGTACGGGACTAGCGGGAGGGCTGTTTTTT. It is translated as CASSTGLAGGLFF. This rearrangement joins TRBV28 to TRBJ2-2; TRBD2 matches at 15 bases. In germline, CDR1 is MDHEN, CDR2 SYDVKM. Losses at the gene ends were 5 bases for V and 13 bases for J; bases not matched to a gene: 2. There are 13 residues in the CDR3.

CDR3 DNA: TGTGCCAGCAGTTCCAAGGCGGACATGAACACTGAAGCTTTCTTT. Amino acids: CASSSKADMNTEAFF. The rearrangement links TRBV12-3 or TRBV12-4 to TRBJ1-1, with D possibly being TRBD1 (5 bases). V was cut by 4 bases and J by 0 bases, with 12 bases left in between. CDR3 size: 15 residues.

Many counts were recorded for this clonotype. The gene calls are TRBV7-8 and TRBJ2-3; TRBD1 matches at 8 bases. The CDR3 spans 16 residues. Germline CDR1 reads SGHVS; CDR2 reads FQNEAQ. Trimming cost V 3 bases and J 3 bases; bases outside gene matches: 8. As DNA, the CDR3 is TGTGCCAGCAGCTTTAGGCAGGGGGCGAGGACAGATACGCAGTATTTT. The encoded protein is CASSFRQGARTDTQYF.

Ten or more counts support this clonotype. The chain couples TRBV12-3 or TRBV12-4 to TRBJ1-1; no firm D call. Trimming took off 5 bases at V and 2 bases at J, with 9 bases between the two ends. The CDR3 is 13 residues long. In nucleotides, the CDR3 is TGTGCCAGCAGTGGAAATCCCAACACTGAAGCTTTCTTT. Translated, it gives CASSGNPNTEAFF.

This clonotype has a handful of counts. CDR3: CASSLGQTQPQHF. The DNA for the CDR3 is TGTGCCAGCAGCCTGGGACAGACCCAGCCCCAGCATTTT. The rearrangement joins TRBV7-9 to TRBJ1-5, with 7 bases aligning to TRBD1. The CDR3 length is 13 residues. V was clipped by 5 bases and J by 7 bases; unmatched bases: 5. CDR1 and CDR2 (germline): SEHNR, FQNEAQ (reference sequence).

This clonotype was counted ten times or more. The chain joins TRBV6-1 to TRBJ1-5; no clear D. V lost 10 bases and J 4 bases, leaving 14 bases between the germline ends. Germline V gene lookup returns CDR1 MNHNS and CDR2 SASEGT. This CDR3 contains 13 residues. The CDR3 spells CATQKGRNQPQHF. In nucleotides, the CDR3 is TGTGCCACCCAAAAGGGTAGAAATCAGCCCCAGCATTTT.

This clonotype appeared many times. The rearrangement uses TRBV10-3 and TRBJ2-7; perhaps TRBD1 as D (5 bases). The CDR3 runs 16 residues. V lost 0 bases and J 2 bases, leaving 14 bases between the germline ends. CDR1 is ENHRY and CDR2 is SYGVKD in the germline V gene. This CDR3 is CAISESGGHSTYEQYF. The CDR3 bases are TGTGCCATCAGTGAGTCAGGTGGACACTCAACCTACGAGCAGTACTTC.

This chain links TRBV20-1 with TRBJ2-2; D is unclear. Germline loops: CDR1 DFQATT, CDR2 SNEGSKA (reference sequence). This CDR3 region has 13 residues. Deletions cut 6 bases from V and 2 bases from J, with 10 bases between. CDR3: CSAGQPNTGELFF. CDR3 nucleotides: TGCAGTGCCGGGCAGCCTAACACCGGGGAGCTGTTTTTT.

Concerning this clonotype itself: A much larger clone lies a single base off, so this may be a read error. The rearrangement uses TRBV28 and TRBJ2-2; perhaps D is TRBD1 or TRBD2 (5 bases each). This CDR3 has 16 amino acids. Germline V lookup: CDR1 MDHEN, CDR2 SYDVKM. CDR3 amino acids: CVSSSPGDPRGGELFF. The CDR3 DNA reads TGTGTCAGCAGTTCCCCCGGGGACCCAAGGGGCGGGGAGCTGTTTTTT.

This clonotype appeared many times. The chain employs TRBV7-3 and TRBJ1-5, with D maybe TRBD1 (5 bases). Trimming shortened V by 8 bases and J by 0 bases, and 14 bases separated the two germline ends. This CDR3 is 15 amino acids long. Germline V lookup: CDR1 SGHTA, CDR2 FQGTGA. CDR3 in DNA: TGTGCCAGCCCAAACGGGACGGTTAGCAATCAGCCCCAGCATTTT. Residues: CASPNGTVSNQPQHF.

This clonotype was counted at least ten times. V usage is TRBV28 and J usage is TRBJ2-7, with 8 bases lining up with TRBD2. From germline, CDR1 is MDHEN and CDR2 SYDVKM. The CDR3 totals 15 residues. V shed 4 bases, J shed 2 bases, and the junction held 7 bases outside the gene matches. The CDR3 bases are TGTGCCAGCAGTTCCCTGGCGGGAGGTACCTACGAGCAGTACTTC. As protein: CASSSLAGGTYEQYF.

This clonotype showed up many times. The rearrangement joins TRBV29-1 to TRBJ2-7; 7 bases agree with TRBD1. The V gene's germline CDR1 is SQVTM and CDR2 ANQGSEA. The CDR3 is made up of 11 amino acids. V was pared by 4 bases and J by 4 bases, with 1 base of the junction left unmatched. CDR3 sequence (DNA): TGCAGCGTTGCACAGGGGTACGAGCAGTACTTC. It is translated as CSVAQGYEQYF.

V usage is TRBV4-1 and J usage is TRBJ2-7, with 8 bases aligning to TRBD1. Germline V gene lookup returns CDR1 MGHRA and CDR2 YSYEKL. V lost 4 bases, J lost 7 bases, and 12 bases stayed unmatched. This CDR3 contains 15 residues. The CDR3 sequence: CASSPLGDRTKEQYF. The CDR3 DNA reads TGCGCCAGCAGCCCCCTGGGGGACAGGACCAAAGAGCAGTACTTC.

This clonotype was observed many times. The rearrangement joins TRBV28 to TRBJ2-7; 7 nucleotides align to TRBD1. This CDR3 has 15 residues. With 7 bases clipped from V and 1 base from J, the junction kept 10 bases outside the gene matches. From germline, CDR1 is MDHEN and CDR2 SYDVKM. The CDR3 spells CASNNRGIGSYEQYF. Written as DNA, the CDR3 is TGTGCCAGCAACAACAGGGGCATTGGGTCCTACGAGCAGTACTTC.